The T cell receptor (beta chain) described here comes from a study of human thymus T cells. Thymus tissue was removed during corrective cardiac surgery. Infants, healthy and Finnish, who were having corrective surgery for congenital heart defects served as donors. Sequencing was performed with immunoSEQ multiplex PCR; in TCRdb, only in-frame clones are kept and a portion is missing. Among under 150,000 clones listed, about 93% were seen once. The germline V gene encodes CDR1 SGDLS and CDR2 YYNGEE. CDR3 size: 14 residues. Comments on this clone: Its antigen is as yet unknown. The germline gene is not matched at one end of the junction; a read error may be the cause.

Study findings and constraints: Unrelated people showed highly overlapping thymic repertoires, related research reported. Within thymic and blood repertoires, V and J gene usage appeared to be biased.

The V gene is TRBV9, the J gene TRBJ1-1, with D unresolved. Material for sequencing was thymus tissue. This clonotype originated in a boy under two years old with a congenital heart defect but otherwise immunologically healthy. The CDR3 here is CASSVINSNTEAFF. The CDR3 nucleotides read TGTGCCAGTAGCGTAATCAATTCGAACACTGAAGCTTTCTTT.